Following are 12 T cell receptor beta chains from one sample sequenced in a study of shared clonotypes between healthy human individuals. Profiling relied on immunoSEQ multiplex PCR, and the TCRdb table lists in-frame clones only, not all of them. Here the sample spans millions of clones, about 92% being singletons. The specimen sequenced was naive CD4+ T cells sorted from blood. The sample's subset: CD45RA+ positively selected. The receptors derive from a man aged 18 to 30 in good health.

On this clone: The sample carries other DNA sequences with the same CDR3. The V gene is TRBV7-9, the J gene TRBJ2-2; D not resolved. V lost 0 bases and J 1 base, leaving 6 bases between the germline ends. Germline V gene data show CDR1 as SEHNR and CDR2 as FQNEAQ (reference sequence). There are 15 residues in the CDR3. The CDR3 coding sequence is TGTGCCAGCAGCTTAGCGGGCCTGAACACCGGGGAGCTGTTTTTT. It translates to CASSLAGLNTGELFF. Combining the CDR3 with reference TRBV7-9 and TRBJ2-2 gives the whole variable domain DTGVSQNPRHKITKRGQNVTFRCDPISEHNRLYWYRQTLGQGPEFLTYFQNEAQLEKSRLLSDRFSAERPKGSFSTLEIQRTEQGDSAMYLCASSLAGLNTGELFFGEGSRLTVL.

Details on this clone: Within the sample, other DNA sequences also encode this same CDR3. The V and J genes are TRBV28 and TRBJ1-5; perhaps TRBD1 as D (6 bases). CDR3 length: 15 residues. Trimming took off 5 bases at V and 1 base at J, with 12 bases between the two ends. The germline gives CDR1 MDHEN, CDR2 SYDVKM. In DNA, the CDR3 is TGTGCCAGCAGTCCCGGGACACTAAGCAATCAGCCCCAGCATTTT. This sequence encodes CASSPGTLSNQPQHF.

This clone was detected a few times. This chain connects TRBV20-1 to TRBJ1-1; a weak D match, TRBD1 (6 bases). CDR1 is DFQATT, CDR2 SNEGSKA, per germline (reference sequence). The V and J ends lost 5 bases and 7 bases respectively, with 11 bases between them. This CDR3 is built from 11 residues. CDR3 nucleotide sequence: TGCAGTGCTGCCTGGACAGATGAAGCTTTCTTT. Translating it yields CSAAWTDEAFF.

J is TRBJ2-5 and V is TRBV27; D not resolved. The CDR3 is 14 residues long. The germline CDR1 and CDR2 sequences are MNHEY and SMNVEV (reference sequence). The V and J ends lost 5 bases and 1 base respectively, with 11 bases between them. This chain's CDR3 is CASSGTGSQETQYF. CDR3 coding DNA: TGTGCCAGCAGTGGAACCGGGTCCCAAGAGACCCAGTACTTC.

The chain links TRBV2 to TRBJ2-7; D is ambiguous. Germline V gene data show CDR1 as SNHLY and CDR2 as FYNNEI. Trimming removed 7 bases at V and 3 bases at J, with 7 bases between. The CDR3 is 11 amino acids. CDR3 in DNA: TGTGCCAGCAATGGTCACTACGAGCAGTACTTC. Its translation is CASNGHYEQYF.

With regard to this clone: Other nucleotide sequences in the sample specify the same CDR3. The rearrangement uses TRBV25-1 and TRBJ1-1, with D perhaps matching TRBD1 (5 bases). The CDR3 contains 14 residues. Germline V gives CDR1 MGHDK, CDR2 SYGVNS. V was pared by 1 base and J by 0 bases, with 6 bases between. DNA of the CDR3: TGTGCCAGCAGTGAATGGGGGGTGAACACTGAAGCTTTCTTT. It encodes CASSEWGVNTEAFF.

To note about this clone: Other DNA variants within this sample encode the same CDR3. The V and J genes are TRBV29-1 and TRBJ2-7; D remains ambiguous. From germline, CDR1 is SQVTM and CDR2 ANQGSEA. The CDR3 extends over 12 amino acids. Trimming took 1 base from V and 0 from J, leaving 4 bases between them. The CDR3 sequence is CSVEVSSYEQYF. In DNA form, the CDR3 reads TGCAGCGTTGAAGTGAGCTCCTACGAGCAGTACTTC.

The rearrangement links TRBV5-1 to TRBJ2-7, with 10 bases identical to TRBD2. CDR1 SGHRS and CDR2 YFSETQ come from the germline V gene. The CDR3 is 16 residues long. Losses at the gene ends were 4 bases for V and 4 bases for J; bases not matched to a gene: 11. Written as DNA, the CDR3 is TGCGCCAGCAGCCAACTCGCGGGACTAGCGTCTTACGAGCAGTACTTC. As protein: CASSQLAGLASYEQYF.

The chain links TRBV7-3 to TRBJ2-2, with unresolved D. V gave up 2 bases and J gave up 2 bases, with 6 bases separating them. Looked up from germline, CDR1 is SGHTA and CDR2 is FQGTGA. The CDR3 runs 14 residues. The CDR3 sequence is CASSLGANTGELFF. The DNA for the CDR3 is TGTGCCAGCAGCTTAGGAGCAAACACCGGGGAGCTGTTTTTT.

The chain links TRBV4-3 to TRBJ2-3, with TRBD2 as a possible D gene (5 bases). V was cut by 4 bases and J by 0 bases, with 14 bases left in between. The CDR3 spans 16 residues. In germline, CDR1 is LGHNA, CDR2 YSLEER. CDR3 bases: TGCGCCAGCAGCCGAAGCGGAGCAACTAGCACAGATACGCAGTATTTT. Its protein is CASSRSGATSTDTQYF.

This clone was picked up one time. The V gene is TRBV2, the J gene TRBJ2-3; 8 bases match TRBD1. The CDR3 contains 15 residues. CDR1 is SNHLY, CDR2 FYNNEI, per germline. V lost 3 bases and J lost 5; bases outside the gene matches: 7. The CDR3 here is CASSDLGQGVDTQYF. The CDR3, as DNA: TGTGCCAGCAGTGATCTAGGACAGGGAGTAGATACGCAGTATTTT.

The chain uses TRBV5-5 and TRBJ2-6, with 8 bases aligning to TRBD1. Trimming at V came to 0 bases and at J to 0 bases, leaving 5 bases not matched to a gene. Germline-derived CDR1 and CDR2 are SGHKS and YYEKEE (reference sequence). This CDR3 is built from 18 residues. The CDR3 reads CASSLGGTGGSGANVLTF. The CDR3 nucleotides read TGTGCCAGCAGCTTGGGGGGGACAGGAGGCTCTGGGGCCAACGTCCTGACTTTC.